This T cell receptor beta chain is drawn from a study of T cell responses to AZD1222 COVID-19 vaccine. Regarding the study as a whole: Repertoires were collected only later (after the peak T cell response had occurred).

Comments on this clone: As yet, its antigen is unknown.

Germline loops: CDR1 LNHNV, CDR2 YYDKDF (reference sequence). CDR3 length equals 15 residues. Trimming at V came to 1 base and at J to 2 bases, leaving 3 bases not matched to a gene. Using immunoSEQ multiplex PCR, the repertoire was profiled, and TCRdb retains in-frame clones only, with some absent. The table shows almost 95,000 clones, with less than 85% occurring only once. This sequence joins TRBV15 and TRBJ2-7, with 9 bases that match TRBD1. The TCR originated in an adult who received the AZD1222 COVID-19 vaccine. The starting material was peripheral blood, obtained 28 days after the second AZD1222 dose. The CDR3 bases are TGTGCCACCAGCAGAGGGGGACAGGGCCCCTACGAGCAGTACTTC. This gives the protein CATSRGGQGPYEQYF.